A selection of T cell receptor beta chains follows, all from one sample in a study of cytomegalovirus exposure and HLA in healthy donors. The method was immunoSEQ multiplex PCR; TCRdb's version includes in-frame clones alone and lacks a portion of them. The sample lists over 150,000 clones, roughly four fifths occurring once. The sequenced material came from PBMCs. These receptors were collected from a man aged 50-59 years in good health and CMV-seropositive. Each CDR3 is given with its conserved first and last residue. The order of the fields is clone size, V gene, D gene, J gene, CDR3 DNA, CDR3 protein. The D gene is left open where the match is weak. The size entry is marked missing in some rows and otherwise reads once, few, many or a size class.

size: NA; V: TRBV6-5; D: TRBD1; J: TRBJ1-1; DNA: TGTGCCAGCAGTTACTCACAGGGGGCATCGGGTGAAGCTTTCTTT; CDR3: CASSYSQGASGEAFF
size: NA; V: TRBV6-5; D: NA; J: TRBJ1-4; DNA: TGTGCCAGCAGACAGGGTTTGAAACTGTTTTTT; CDR3: CASRQGLKLFF
size: NA; V: TRBV7-2; D: NA; J: TRBJ1-2; DNA: TGTGCCAGCAGTCAACAGGCAGCTCGTGGCTACACCTTC; CDR3: CASSQQAARGYTF
size: once; V: TRBV6-6; D: TRBD1; J: TRBJ2-7; DNA: TGTGCCAGCAGTGGCGGACAGGGGCGCTACGAGCAATACTTC; CDR3: CASSGGQGRYEQYF
size: NA; V: TRBV5-1; D: NA; J: TRBJ1-3; DNA: TGCGCCAGCAGCCCCCGGACTGACTCTGGAAACACCATATATTTT; CDR3: CASSPRTDSGNTIYF
size: few; V: TRBV4-3; D: NA; J: TRBJ1-5; DNA: TGCGCCAGCAGCCAAGACAGGGGAACTAATCAGCCCCAGCATTTT; CDR3: CASSQDRGTNQPQHF
size: NA; V: TRBV5-5; D: TRBD2; J: TRBJ2-1; DNA: TGTGCCAGCAGTCCGGGGGGGAATGAGCAGTTCTTC; CDR3: CASSPGGNEQFF
size: NA; V: TRBV10-3; D: NA; J: TRBJ1-1; DNA: TGTGCCATCAGTAAGCAGAACACTGAAGCTTTCTTT; CDR3: CAISKQNTEAFF
size: NA; V: TRBV28; D: TRBD1; J: TRBJ1-5; DNA: TGTGCCAGCAGTTTATTTACAGGGGCAGGCGAATATGGCAATCAGCCCCAGCATTTT; CDR3: CASSLFTGAGEYGNQPQHF
size: NA; V: TRBV4-3; D: TRBD2; J: TRBJ2-1; DNA: TGCGCCAGCAGCCAAGAATACAGCGGGAGGATCTACAATGAGCAGTTCTTC; CDR3: CASSQEYSGRIYNEQFF
size: NA; V: TRBV18; D: NA; J: TRBJ1-5; DNA: TGTGCCAGCTCAAGGTCGGGTAATAGCAATCAGCCCCAGCATTTT; CDR3: CASSRSGNSNQPQHF
size: NA; V: TRBV19; D: NA; J: TRBJ2-1; DNA: TGTGCCAGTAGTATAAGTGGACAGCGCAATGAGCAGTTCTTC; CDR3: CASSISGQRNEQFF
size: NA; V: TRBV29-1; D: TRBD2; J: TRBJ2-1; DNA: TGCAGCGTTAGGACTAGCGGGAGCTCCAATGAGCAGTTCTTC; CDR3: CSVRTSGSSNEQFF
size: NA; V: TRBV6-1; D: TRBD2; J: TRBJ2-7; DNA: TGTGCCAGCAGCCTGGGACTAGCGGGAACTCGCGAGCAGTACTTC; CDR3: CASSLGLAGTREQYF
size: NA; V: TRBV6-6; D: TRBD1; J: TRBJ1-2; DNA: TGTGCCAGCAGTAAACAGGGGGATGGCTACACCTTC; CDR3: CASSKQGDGYTF
size: NA; V: TRBV7-9; D: TRBD1; J: TRBJ1-1; DNA: TGTGCCAGCAGCTCCCCAACTCCGGGACAGGGCCACACTGAAGCTTTCTTT; CDR3: CASSSPTPGQGHTEAFF
size: NA; V: TRBV28; D: NA; J: TRBJ1-4; DNA: TGTGCCAGCAATCCAATCGGGACAACTAATGAAAAACTGTTTTTT; CDR3: CASNPIGTTNEKLFF
size: NA; V: TRBV28; D: TRBD1; J: TRBJ2-7; DNA: TGTGCCAGCAGTATTCAGCCGGGACAGGGTCGCCGCGAGCAGTACTTC; CDR3: CASSIQPGQGRREQYF
size: NA; V: TRBV6-5; D: TRBD1; J: TRBJ2-7; DNA: TGTGCCAGCAGTATAACCGGGACAGATTCTTACGAGCAGTACTTC; CDR3: CASSITGTDSYEQYF
size: NA; V: TRBV18; D: TRBD1; J: TRBJ2-1; DNA: TGTGCCAGCTCACTCGGGACAGGGCAAAATGAGCAGTTCTTC; CDR3: CASSLGTGQNEQFF
size: once; V: TRBV21-1; D: NA; J: TRBJ1-2; DNA: TGTGCCAGCAGGTGGGACAGGGGGGTGGGTTATGGCTACACCTTC; CDR3: CASRWDRGVGYGYTF
size: NA; V: TRBV7-6; D: TRBD1; J: TRBJ1-1; DNA: TGTGCCAGCAGCCCAGGGACAGGGGCTGAAGCTTTCTTT; CDR3: CASSPGTGAEAFF
size: NA; V: TRBV6-5; D: NA; J: TRBJ1-2; DNA: TGTGCCAGCAGGGGGAGGGGTTTTGATGGCTACACCTTC; CDR3: CASRGRGFDGYTF
size: NA; V: TRBV7-3; D: TRBD2; J: TRBJ2-1; DNA: TGTGCCAGCAGTCAATCCCCGGGACTAGTAGAAGGCGAGCAGTTCTTC; CDR3: CASSQSPGLVEGEQFF
size: few; V: TRBV9; D: NA; J: TRBJ1-4; DNA: TGTGCCAGCAGCGCCACAGGGAGGGAAACTAATGAAAAACTGTTTTTT; CDR3: CASSATGRETNEKLFF
size: NA; V: TRBV7-2; D: NA; J: TRBJ1-4; DNA: TGTGCCAGCAGCCCGCCGGGGGGTGAAAAACTGTTTTTT; CDR3: CASSPPGGEKLFF
size: few; V: TRBV7-6; D: TRBD2; J: TRBJ2-2; DNA: TGTGCCAGCAGCTTGGGGACTAGCGGGAGTGGCGGGGAGCTGTTTTTT; CDR3: CASSLGTSGSGGELFF
size: NA; V: TRBV5-1; D: NA; J: TRBJ1-6; DNA: TGCGCCAGCAGCTTGGGTGAGGATTCACCCCTCCACTTT; CDR3: CASSLGEDSPLHF
size: once; V: TRBV18; D: NA; J: TRBJ1-4; DNA: TGTGCCAGCTCACGGCGGCAAAATGAAAAACTGTTTTTT; CDR3: CASSRRQNEKLFF
size: NA; V: TRBV14; D: NA; J: TRBJ2-5; DNA: TGTGCCAGCAGCCAAGAAACAGGGCGAAGGGAGACCCAGTACTTC; CDR3: CASSQETGRRETQYF
size: once; V: TRBV12-5; D: TRBD1; J: TRBJ2-7; DNA: TGTGCTAGTGGTCCCAGTCGTTGGACAGGGGTCAACGGCGAGCAGTACTTC; CDR3: CASGPSRWTGVNGEQYF
size: NA; V: TRBV4-3; D: TRBD1; J: TRBJ2-6; DNA: TGCGCCAGCAGCCCCTACAGGGGTACTCAGGCTGGGGCCAACGTCCTGACTTTC; CDR3: CASSPYRGTQAGANVLTF
size: NA; V: TRBV14; D: NA; J: TRBJ2-1; DNA: TGTGCCAGCAGCCCGATGGAGCGAGCCTACAATGAGCAGTTCTTC; CDR3: CASSPMERAYNEQFF
size: NA; V: TRBV6-6; D: NA; J: TRBJ1-2; DNA: TGTGCCAGCAGTTACTCGGGACTAGGGGACTATGGCTACACCTTC; CDR3: CASSYSGLGDYGYTF
size: few; V: TRBV5-4; D: TRBD1; J: TRBJ1-6; DNA: TGTGCCAGCAGCTTGACAGGGGTGAACAATTCACCCCTCCACTTT; CDR3: CASSLTGVNNSPLHF
size: NA; V: TRBV6-6; D: NA; J: TRBJ2-3; DNA: TGTGCCAGCAGTCAGACAGGGAGGACAGATACGCAGTATTTT; CDR3: CASSQTGRTDTQYF
size: NA; V: TRBV30; D: NA; J: TRBJ1-1; DNA: TGTGCCTGGAGTAAAGAGGGGAACACTGAAGCTTTCTTT; CDR3: CAWSKEGNTEAFF
size: NA; V: TRBV27; D: NA; J: TRBJ2-1; DNA: TGTGCCAGCAGTTTAGGGACTCCATACAATGAGCAGTTCTTC; CDR3: CASSLGTPYNEQFF
size: NA; V: TRBV9; D: TRBD1; J: TRBJ1-4; DNA: TGTGCCAGCAGCCTGAGTAGCTCGACAGGGTCTGAAAAACTGTTTTTT; CDR3: CASSLSSSTGSEKLFF
size: NA; V: TRBV28; D: TRBD1; J: TRBJ1-5; DNA: TGTGCCAGCAGACCTCCCGGGACAGGGTGGGGCAATCAGCCCCAGCATTTT; CDR3: CASRPPGTGWGNQPQHF
size: NA; V: TRBV5-1; D: TRBD2; J: TRBJ2-5; DNA: TGCGCCAGCAGCTTCCCGGGGGGGAGCGAGACCCAGTACTTC; CDR3: CASSFPGGSETQYF
size: NA; V: TRBV19; D: NA; J: TRBJ2-5; DNA: TGTGCCAGTAGTGGGGCCGCCGGTGGGACCCAGTACTTC; CDR3: CASSGAAGGTQYF